This is a list of T cell receptor beta chains from one sample in a study of blood T cell repertoires in COVID-19. Clones were read by immunoSEQ multiplex PCR, and TCRdb kept only the in-frame ones, dropping some. The sample has around 260,000 clones, approximately 90% seen once. Sequencing input: PBMCs or T cells enriched from blood (not recorded which). The receptors stem from a woman aged 25 to 45 who had recovered from COVID-19. Each CDR3 is given without its conserved first and last residue.

j_gene | v_gene | CDR3aa
TRBJ1-1 | TRBV29-1 | SVRQFEAF
TRBJ1-6 | TRBV5-1 | ASSRDIGTGLNSPLH
TRBJ1-5 | TRBV9 | ASSGTGSNQPQH
TRBJ2-5 | TRBV5-1 | ASSLAGVIKETQY
TRBJ1-5 | TRBV19 | ATSEDRGYNQPQH
TRBJ1-2 | TRBV4-1 | ASSPVTGRYGYT
TRBJ2-5 | TRBV4-1 | ASSQYHRRETQY
TRBJ2-2 | TRBV9 | ASSVGSDSNTGELF
TRBJ1-2 | TRBV6-2/TRBV6-3 | ASSYSIQGDLANYGYT
TRBJ1-5 | TRBV28 | ASSLGDRSNQPQH
TRBJ1-1 | TRBV6-5 | APSFRGTNTEAF
TRBJ1-5 | TRBV30 | AWSVRGNRGNQPQH